These 27 T cell receptor beta chains were sequenced from one sample in a study of blood T cell repertoires in COVID-19 (dated by TCRdb to the early 2020s). Libraries were constructed by the immunoSEQ multiplex PCR assay. Imported from immuneACCESS, the table was reduced by TCRdb to in-frame sequences with V and J called. These copies leave out some clones; in studies compared against another copy, an unresolved V gene accounts for under half, and the cause of the remainder is not known. The sample contains some 240,000 clones, around 81% of them found a single time. The top ten constitute roughly 3.2% of the sample. The sequenced sample was PBMCs or T cells enriched from blood (not recorded which). Source of these receptors: a man in his fifties or sixties who had recovered from COVID-19.

The chain joins TRBV5-6 to TRBJ2-6; possibly TRBD2 for D (5 bases). This CDR3 region has 16 residues. The V gene lost 4 bases and the J gene lost 2 bases, with 13 bases spanning the gap. CDR1 SGHDT and CDR2 YYEEEE come from the germline V gene. The CDR3 nucleotides read TGTGCCAGCAGCCCGCCCGGGGTTCCTGGGGCCAACGTCCTGACTTTC. Protein product: CASSPPGVPGANVLTF. Combining the CDR3 with reference TRBV5-6 and TRBJ2-6 gives the whole variable domain DAGVTQSPTHLIKTRGQQVTLRCSPKSGHDTVSWYQQALGQGPQFIFQYYEEEERQRGNFPDRFSGHQFPNYSSELNVNALLLGDSALYLCASSPPGVPGANVLTFGAGSRLTVL.

This chain connects TRBV6-4 to TRBJ2-7; TRBD1 matches at 10 bases. Germline V gene lookup returns CDR1 MRHNA and CDR2 SNTAGT. The CDR3 is made up of 14 amino acids. V was pared by 2 bases and J by 9 bases, with 7 bases of the junction left unmatched. Here the CDR3 reads CASSDPTGGAGQYF. The DNA for the CDR3 is TGTGCCAGCAGTGACCCGACAGGGGGCGCCGGGCAGTACTTC.

The table lists this clone with a few counts. The DNA of the CDR3 is TGTGCCAGTAGTATTAGGGGCTACGGCGGGGAGCTGTTTTTT. This sequence encodes CASSIRGYGGELFF. The chain is built from TRBV19 and TRBJ2-2, with D possibly matching TRBD1 (5 bases). CDR1 and CDR2 (germline): LNHDA, SQIVND (reference sequence). Trimming cost V 3 bases and J 7 bases, with 12 bases left between them. The CDR3 loop spans 14 amino acids.

The gene calls are TRBV27 and TRBJ2-2; tentatively, D is TRBD2 (7 bases). The CDR3 has 15 residues. In germline, CDR1 is MNHEY, CDR2 SMNVEV (reference sequence). Trimming removed 6 bases at V and 0 bases at J, with 11 bases between. The CDR3 loop reads CASRQGLTNTGELFF. The CDR3 DNA reads as TGTGCCAGCAGACAGGGACTAACGAACACCGGGGAGCTGTTTTTT.

The chain employs TRBV19 and TRBJ2-3, with 8 bases fitting TRBD2. The V and J ends lost 4 bases and 0 bases, in that order; junction bases with no gene match: 6. CDR1 is LNHDA and CDR2 is SQIVND in the germline V gene (reference sequence). The CDR3 consists of 16 residues. The CDR3 nucleotides are TGTGCCAGTAGTAGGGCTAGCGGGCTAAGCACAGATACGCAGTATTTT. Protein sequence: CASSRASGLSTDTQYF.

The CDR3 is CATSEPGTVTYEQYF. DNA for the CDR3: TGTGCCACCAGTGAGCCCGGGACAGTAACCTACGAGCAGTACTTC. The chain joins TRBV24-1 to TRBJ2-7; 7 nucleotides align to TRBD1. CDR1 is KGHDR, CDR2 SFDVKD, per germline. The J segment lost 2 bases and the V segment lost 4 bases, leaving 7 bases of the junction unmatched. The CDR3 spans 15 residues.

This chain uses TRBV28 with TRBJ1-1, with D tentatively TRBD1 (5 bases). The V end was cut by 8 bases, the J end by 2 bases, with 12 bases between. Germline V lookup: CDR1 MDHEN, CDR2 SYDVKM. The CDR3 covers 13 residues. For the CDR3, the DNA is TGTGCCAGCTATCCGGGGGTTAACACTGAAGCTTTCTTT. Its translation: CASYPGVNTEAFF.

The V call is TRBV15, the J call TRBJ1-2, with TRBD1 matching 9 bases. CDR1 is LNHNV and CDR2 is YYDKDF in the germline V gene (reference sequence). This CDR3 comprises 14 residues. V dropped 7 bases and J dropped 4; count of bases not matched to a gene: 7. The CDR3 reads CATKRTGDSYGYTF. As DNA, the CDR3 is TGTGCCACCAAGAGGACAGGGGATTCCTATGGCTACACCTTC.

This rearrangement joins TRBV2 to TRBJ1-1; 10 bases agree with TRBD1. This CDR3 is built from 15 residues. Germline CDR1 and CDR2: SNHLY and FYNNEI. Trimming cost V 6 bases and J 4 bases; bases outside gene matches: 8. CDR3 sequence reads: CASSGHGTGATEAFF. As DNA, the CDR3 is TGTGCCAGCAGCGGGCATGGGACAGGGGCCACTGAAGCTTTCTTT.

This clone was recorded only once. The chain joins TRBV27 to TRBJ1-3; no firm D call. This CDR3 contains 11 residues. Germline CDR1 and CDR2: MNHEY and SMNVEV (reference sequence). The V gene lost 9 bases and the J gene lost 3 bases, with 6 bases spanning the gap. The CDR3 sequence is CASYNGNTIYF. The DNA for the CDR3 is TGTGCCAGTTACAATGGAAACACCATATATTTT.

This clone was detected a few times. The V gene is TRBV28, the J gene TRBJ1-2; D gene uncertain. From germline, CDR1 is MDHEN and CDR2 SYDVKM. The CDR3 is made up of 15 amino acids. Trimming pared 6 bases from V and 0 bases from J, leaving 14 bases between. The CDR3 reads CASSPPTTPNYGYTF. The CDR3 bases are TGTGCCAGCAGCCCTCCCACTACCCCTAACTATGGCTACACCTTC.

The rearrangement links TRBV19 to TRBJ2-7; the D is unclear. Germline CDR1 reads LNHDA; CDR2 reads SQIVND (reference sequence). V lost 3 bases to trimming and J lost 2 bases, with 14 bases between them. CDR3 length: 15 residues. The CDR3 loop reads CASSITATLTYEQYF. CDR3 nucleotides: TGTGCCAGTAGTATTACAGCTACCTTGACCTACGAGCAGTACTTC.

This chain uses TRBV13 with TRBJ2-6; 7 positions match TRBD2. CDR3 length: 17 amino acids. The V gene end was trimmed by 2 bases and the J gene end by 2 bases; junction bases not matched to a gene: 6. Germline V gene lookup returns CDR1 PRHDT and CDR2 FYEKMQ (reference sequence). Here the CDR3 reads CASSLRPGGTGANVLTF. The CDR3 DNA follows: TGTGCCAGCAGCTTACGTCCGGGGGGAACTGGGGCCAACGTCCTGACTTTC.

The V gene is TRBV15, the J gene TRBJ2-5, with a tentative D call TRBD2 (5 bases). CDR3 length: 14 amino acids. Trimming left V 1 base short and J 5 bases short, with 11 bases between. CDR1 and CDR2 from the germline V gene are LNHNV and YYDKDF (reference sequence). The CDR3 coding sequence is TGTGCCACCAGCAGAGTCGGGATCCGGGAGACCCAGTACTTC. This sequence encodes CATSRVGIRETQYF. Looking up the rest from reference TRBV15 and TRBJ2-5 gives the full variable domain: DAMVIQNPRYQVTQFGKPVTLSCSQTLNHNVMYWYQQKSSQAPKLLFHYYDKDFNNEADTPDNFQSRRPNTSFCFLDIRSPGLGDTAMYLCATSRVGIRETQYFGPGTRLLVL.

The genes are TRBV3-1 (or the pseudogene TRBV3-2) and TRBJ1-6; weak D call: TRBD1 (6 bases). Trimming took 4 bases from V and 7 from J, leaving 14 bases between them. The CDR3 spans 15 residues. CDR1 is LGHDT, CDR2 YNNKEL, per germline (reference sequence). Here the CDR3 reads CASSRQGQGNSPLHF. CDR3 coding DNA: TGTGCCAGCAGCCGTCAGGGCCAGGGGAATTCACCCCTCCACTTT.

This chain connects TRBV4-3 to TRBJ2-7; 8 bases are shared with TRBD1. CDR1 and CDR2 (germline): LGHNA, YSLEER. This CDR3 spans 17 amino acids. Trimming removed 3 bases from V and 3 bases from J; junction bases left unmatched: 13. CDR3: CASSHTLRQGRLYEQYF. CDR3 coding DNA: TGCGCCAGCAGCCATACCCTTCGACAGGGGAGACTCTACGAGCAGTACTTC.

This chain uses TRBV5-1 with TRBJ2-3; D is perhaps TRBD1 (6 bases). Germline CDR1 is SGHRS and CDR2 is YFSETQ. Trimming took 0 bases from V and 1 from J, leaving 12 bases between them. The CDR3 consists of 16 residues. The CDR3 loop reads CASSLGQGWGTDTQYF. CDR3 in DNA: TGCGCCAGCAGCTTGGGGCAGGGGTGGGGCACAGATACGCAGTATTTT.

The V and J genes are TRBV5-1 and TRBJ2-2; TRBD2 matches at 9 bases. CDR1 and CDR2 from the germline V gene are SGHRS and YFSETQ. V dropped 4 bases and J dropped 10; count of bases not matched to a gene: 8. This CDR3 region has 14 residues. The CDR3 nucleotides are TGCGCCAGCAGCGGGGCTAGCGGGGCGGCGGAGCTGTTTTTT. This encodes CASSGASGAAELFF.

This sequence joins TRBV18 and TRBJ2-7; 9 positions match TRBD1. The CDR3 loop spans 14 amino acids. Germline values: CDR1 KGHSH, CDR2 LQKENI. V dropped 0 bases and J dropped 6; count of bases not matched to a gene: 3. The CDR3 sequence is CASSPPWDRAEQYF. CDR3 bases: TGTGCCAGCTCACCACCGTGGGACAGGGCCGAGCAGTACTTC. Together with reference TRBV18 and TRBJ2-7, the CDR3 gives the full variable domain: NAGVMQNPRHLVRRRGQEARLRCSPMKGHSHVYWYRQLPEEGLKFMVYLQKENIIDESGMPKERFSAEFPKEGPSILRIQQVVRGDSAAYFCASSPPWDRAEQYFGPGTRLTVT.

J is TRBJ1-2 and V is TRBV7-9; possibly TRBD1 for D (6 bases). V was pared by 5 bases and J by 7 bases, with 14 bases between. Germline loops: CDR1 SEHNR, CDR2 FQNEAQ (reference sequence). The CDR3 loop spans 13 amino acids. The CDR3 region has the DNA TGTGCCAGCAGCCTCGACAGGTATCGTGGCTACACCTTC. This sequence encodes CASSLDRYRGYTF.

The rearrangement links TRBV24-1 to TRBJ2-3, with TRBD2 as a possible D gene (6 bases). Germline lookup yields CDR1 KGHDR and CDR2 SFDVKD. CDR3 length: 17 amino acids. Trimming took off 3 bases at V and 2 bases at J, with 17 bases between the two ends. CDR3 in DNA: TGTGCCACCAGTGATCCTAGCCCGGGACTGAACACAGATACGCAGTATTTT. Its protein product is CATSDPSPGLNTDTQYF.

The chain is built from TRBV2 and TRBJ2-5; 11 bases fit TRBD1. The length of the CDR3 is 13 residues. After removal of 5 bases from V and 5 bases from J, the junction contained 1 base not matched to a gene. Germline V gives CDR1 SNHLY, CDR2 FYNNEI. CDR3 region: CASSRDRGETQYF. The CDR3 region has the DNA TGTGCCAGCAGTAGGGACAGGGGGGAGACCCAGTACTTC.

The chain joins TRBV7-9 to TRBJ2-1, with D unclear. The CDR3 sequence is 15 residues long. Looked up from germline, CDR1 is SEHNR and CDR2 is FQNEAQ (reference sequence). V lost 11 bases and J 7 bases, leaving 24 bases between the germline ends. CDR3 sequence (DNA): TGTGCCCCCAGGCCTAAGTGTCTTATTTTGAATGAGCAGTTCTTC. This translates into CAPRPKCLILNEQFF.

The chain employs TRBV30 and TRBJ1-2; D unclear. The CDR3 totals 11 residues. V dropped 3 bases and J dropped 10 bases, with 12 bases sitting between them. CDR1 is GTSNPN and CDR2 is SVGIG in the germline V gene (reference sequence). Here the CDR3 DNA reads TGTGCCTGGAGGGGGAGCACCGACTACACCTTC. It codes for CAWRGSTDYTF.

This clone has just one count. The rearrangement joins TRBV27 to TRBJ1-2, with D perhaps TRBD1 (6 bases). Trimming shortened V by 2 bases and J by 8 bases, and 15 bases separated the two germline ends. This CDR3 is 14 amino acids long. Germline V gene data show CDR1 as MNHEY and CDR2 as SMNVEV (reference sequence). Here the CDR3 DNA reads TGTGCCAGCAGTTTAGTTGCCCAGGGGTGGGGCTACACCTTC. This gives the protein CASSLVAQGWGYTF.

The chain employs TRBV13 and TRBJ1-1; 8 nucleotides align to TRBD1. Germline assignment: CDR1 PRHDT and CDR2 FYEKMQ (reference sequence). V was pared by 3 bases and J by 1 base, with 10 bases of the junction left unmatched. This CDR3 region has 17 residues. The CDR3 region has the DNA TGTGCCAGCAGCTTGAGGACAGGGATAACGCGGAACACTGAAGCTTTCTTT. This sequence encodes CASSLRTGITRNTEAFF. Together with reference TRBV13 and TRBJ1-1, the CDR3 gives the full variable domain: AAGVIQSPRHLIKEKRETATLKCYPIPRHDTVYWYQQGPGQDPQFLISFYEKMQSDKGSIPDRFSAQQFSDYHSELNMSSLELGDSALYFCASSLRTGITRNTEAFFGQGTRLTVV.

This chain links TRBV28 with TRBJ2-7, with 11 bases lining up with TRBD1. J gave up 3 bases and V 5 bases, and 3 bases lay outside the gene matches. Per the germline V gene, CDR1 is MDHEN and CDR2 is SYDVKM. There are 14 residues in the CDR3. CDR3 coding DNA: TGTGCCAGCAGTAGGACAGGGGGCAACTACGAGCAGTACTTC. Translated: CASSRTGGNYEQYF. Drawing the rest from reference TRBV28 and TRBJ2-7, the complete variable domain is DVKVTQSSRYLVKRTGEKVFLECVQDMDHENMFWYRQDPGLGLRLIYFSYDVKMKEKGDIPEGYSVSREKKERFSLILESASTNQTSMYLCASSRTGGNYEQYFGPGTRLTVT.